This T cell receptor (beta chain) was found in a study of cytomegalovirus exposure and HLA in healthy donors. Findings and caveats of the study: Rarity characterized most TCR sequences, yet some public TCRs appeared in many donors.

Some clones are missing from TCRdb's copy, which holds only in-frame ones; the method was immunoSEQ multiplex PCR. Of under 75,000 clones in the sample, 80% to 95% were seen once. In regard to this clone: Its antigen is currently unknown.

Germline V gene data show CDR1 as SGHDT and CDR2 as YYEEEE. The CDR3 loop spans 15 amino acids. Trimming removed 0 bases from V and 3 bases from J, with 9 bases in between. The clonotype originates from a man younger than 30 in good health and CMV-seropositive. The specimen was PBMCs. The chain links TRBV5-6 to TRBJ2-2; TRBD2 is a possible D gene (6 bases). The chain's CDR3 is CASSLGGVYTGELFF. The CDR3, as DNA: TGTGCCAGCAGCTTGGGCGGGGTTTACACCGGGGAGCTGTTTTTT.